This T cell receptor beta chain originates from a study of shared T cell receptors in the human thymus. V was shortened by 0 bases and J by 5 bases, with 17 bases between the two germline ends. CDR3 length: 16 amino acids. Germline values: CDR1 ENHRY, CDR2 SYGVKD. In its sample, this clone was seen a few times. TCRdb keeps only in-frame clones here, not all; method: immunoSEQ multiplex PCR. The sample shows under 850,000 clones, roughly 90% of them seen only once. A further study also used this sample, focusing on human thymus T cells. That investigation notes: In thymic and blood repertoires alike, V and J usage looked biased. The related literature has documented a marked overlap of thymic repertoires among unrelated individuals.

The chain recombines TRBV10-3 with TRBJ2-7, with a tentative D call TRBD2 (6 bases). Sample: thymocytes. The receptor comes from a boy under three years old with a congenital heart defect. The DNA of the CDR3 is TGTGCCATCAGTGAGTCGAAGGAGGGGAGGTTGAACGAGCAGTACTTC. Protein product: CAISESKEGRLNEQYF.